This T cell receptor beta chain appears in the sequencing data of a study of cytomegalovirus exposure and HLA in healthy donors. The wider study: The approximately 110 validation repertoires, a later analysis reported, used the same platform as the roughly 660 repertoires from the first cohort.

Study results and caveats: Per published reports, the classifier diagnosed cytomegalovirus status with high specificity and sensitivity. The study designated roughly 160 TCR beta chains cytomegalovirus-associated. Rare TCR sequences predominated, though certain public TCRs were found in many donors.

This clone was seen a single time. The antigen remains unidentified. V was trimmed by 1 base and J by 2 bases, leaving 10 bases between them. Per the germline V gene, CDR1 is SGHNT and CDR2 is YYREEE (reference sequence). This CDR3 contains 14 residues. The assay was immunoSEQ multiplex PCR, and TCRdb's table has in-frame clones only and misses some. The table includes about 140,000 clones, roughly 81% detected once. V gene TRBV5-4 combines with J gene TRBJ2-7; no reliable D call. The sequence was collected from a woman younger than 45 in good health and CMV-seronegative. Sequences were obtained from PBMCs. CDR3 region: CASSLLPVTYEQYF. As DNA, the CDR3 is TGTGCCAGCAGCTTGTTACCAGTTACCTACGAGCAGTACTTC.